Listed below are T cell receptor beta chains from one sample, sequenced in a study of CD8 T cells in ankylosing spondylitis. TCRdb re-analysed the 5' RACE reads in MiXCR, keeping a single row per CDR3 protein. The profile shows fewer than 550,000 distinct CDR3 sequences, 5.3% of them singletons. Specimen: blood, either unsorted or a sorted T cell fraction (not recorded which). The receptors derive from a male donor with ankylosing spondylitis. Both conserved end residues are trimmed from each CDR3.

>TRBV28|TRBJ2-7
ASSFRGTADEQY
>TRBV5-1|TRBJ2-1
ASSGRDRVDEQF
>TRBV29-1|TRBJ2-1
SVVIYNEQF
>TRBV7-2|TRBJ2-4
ASSPLRAKNIQY
>TRBV20-1|TRBJ1-5
SAGTGDYNQPQH
>TRBV28|TRBJ2-7
ASTLGDVLSYEQY
>TRBV6-4|TRBJ2-1
ASSLTQRGSYNEQF
>TRBV5-1|TRBJ2-1
ASSFGGPIREQF
>TRBV4-3|TRBJ2-5
ASSQRSRETQY
>TRBV6-5|TRBJ1-2
ASSFAAVGGYT
>TRBV7-2|TRBJ2-7
ASSLGPTLGYEQY
>TRBV4-3|TRBJ2-3
ASSQAGGSGLFTDTQY
>TRBV29-1|TRBJ1-2
SVHGTPYGYT
>TRBV18|TRBJ2-7
ASSPRAGVSYEQY
>TRBV25-1|TRBJ1-1
ASSEWSNTEAF
>TRBV12-3/TRBV12-4|TRBJ2-1
ASSSDRAPQF
>TRBV4-1|TRBJ1-5
ASSQGLNSNQPQH
>TRBV5-5|TRBJ2-3
ASSPLGASTDTQY
>TRBV20-1|TRBJ1-1
SARDPRDTEAF
>TRBV4-3|TRBJ2-2
ASSQDPRGGANTGELF
>TRBV7-3|TRBJ1-2
ASSPGSEGYGYT
>TRBV6-5|TRBJ1-5
ASSYSGWNQPQH
>TRBV6-1|TRBJ1-2
ASSEWHRANYGYT
>TRBV28|TRBJ2-5
ASRVIPGRKETQY
>TRBV4-3|TRBJ2-3
ASSQEPDTQY
>TRBV20-1|TRBJ2-7
SAAGTAGYEQY
>TRBV5-1|TRBJ2-2
ASTSAGFAGELF
>TRBV11-2|TRBJ2-1
ASSPRTSGLYNEQF
>TRBV7-9|TRBJ2-2
ASSRGTNTGELF
>TRBV24-1|TRBJ2-5
ATSGAGGQETQY